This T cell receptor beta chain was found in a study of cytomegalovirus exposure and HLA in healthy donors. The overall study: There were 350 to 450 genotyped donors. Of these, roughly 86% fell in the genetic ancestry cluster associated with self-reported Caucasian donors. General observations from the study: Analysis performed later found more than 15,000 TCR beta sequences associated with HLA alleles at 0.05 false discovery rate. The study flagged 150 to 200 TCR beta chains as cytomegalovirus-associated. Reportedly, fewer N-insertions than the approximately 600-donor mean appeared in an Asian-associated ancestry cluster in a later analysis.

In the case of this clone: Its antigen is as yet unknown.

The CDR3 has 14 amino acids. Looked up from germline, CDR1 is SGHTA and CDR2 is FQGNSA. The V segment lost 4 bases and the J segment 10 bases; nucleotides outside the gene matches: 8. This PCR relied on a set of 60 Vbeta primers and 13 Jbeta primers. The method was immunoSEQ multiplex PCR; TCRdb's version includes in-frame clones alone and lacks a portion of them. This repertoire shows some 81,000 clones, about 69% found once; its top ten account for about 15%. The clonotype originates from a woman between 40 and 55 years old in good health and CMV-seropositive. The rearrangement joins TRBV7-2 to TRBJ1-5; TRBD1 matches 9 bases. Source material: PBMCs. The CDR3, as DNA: TGTGCCAGCAGCTCAGGGACAGGGCAATTCCCCCAGCATTTT. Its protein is CASSSGTGQFPQHF.